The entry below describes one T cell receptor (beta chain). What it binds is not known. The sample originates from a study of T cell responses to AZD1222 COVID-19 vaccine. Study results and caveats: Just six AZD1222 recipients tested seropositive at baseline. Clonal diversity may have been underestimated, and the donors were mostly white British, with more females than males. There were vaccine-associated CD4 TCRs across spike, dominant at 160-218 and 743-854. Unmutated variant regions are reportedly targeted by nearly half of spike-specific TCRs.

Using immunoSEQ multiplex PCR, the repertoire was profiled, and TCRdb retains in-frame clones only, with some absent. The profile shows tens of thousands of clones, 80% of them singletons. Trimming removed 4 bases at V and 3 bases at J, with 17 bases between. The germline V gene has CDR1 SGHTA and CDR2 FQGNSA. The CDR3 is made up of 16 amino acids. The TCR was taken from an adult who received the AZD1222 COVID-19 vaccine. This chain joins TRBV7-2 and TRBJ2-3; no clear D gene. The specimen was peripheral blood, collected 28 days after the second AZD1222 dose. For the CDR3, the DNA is TGTGCCAGCAGCTCACCTATAACCCCTAGTACAGATACGCAGTATTTT. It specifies CASSSPITPSTDTQYF.